The 17 T cell receptor beta chains reported below all come from one sample, sequenced in a study of blood T cell repertoires in COVID-19. Profiled with immunoSEQ multiplex PCR; TCRdb holds only in-frame clones, not every one. The sample shows over 100,000 clones, around 80% of them seen only once. The sample taken for sequencing was peripheral blood. These receptor sequences come from an elderly woman with active or convalescent COVID-19.

The chain couples TRBV3-1 (or the pseudogene TRBV3-2) to TRBJ1-6; D is undetermined. V was cut by 0 bases and J by 10 bases, with 13 bases left in between. The CDR3 spans 15 residues. Germline-derived CDR1 and CDR2 are LGHDT and YNNKEL (reference sequence). The DNA for the CDR3 is TGTGCCAGCAGCCAAGATAGGCGGAAAGGATCACCCCTCCACTTT. It translates to CASSQDRRKGSPLHF.

The chain carries TRBV19 and TRBJ1-2; D might be TRBD1 (6 bases). The CDR3 consists of 13 residues. Germline V gene sequence: CDR1 LNHDA, CDR2 SQIVND (reference sequence). Trimming shortened V by 5 bases and J by 7 bases, and 14 bases separated the two germline ends. CDR3 DNA sequence: TGTGCCAGTAGTCTTACAGGGCAATCTGGCTACACCTTC. It specifies CASSLTGQSGYTF.

The chain uses TRBV7-2 and TRBJ2-3; a weak D match, TRBD2 (5 bases). Germline V lookup: CDR1 SGHTA, CDR2 FQGNSA. The CDR3 loop spans 15 amino acids. V gave up 2 bases and J gave up 0 bases, with 9 bases separating them. The CDR3 reads CASSLSGSSTDTQYF. Here the CDR3 DNA reads TGTGCCAGCAGCTTAAGCGGATCAAGCACAGATACGCAGTATTTT. Drawing the rest from reference TRBV7-2 and TRBJ2-3, the complete variable domain is GAGVSQSPSNKVTEKGKDVELRCDPISGHTALYWYRQSLGQGLEFLIYFQGNSAPDKSGLPSDRFSAERTGGSVSTLTIQRTQQEDSAVYLCASSLSGSSTDTQYFGPGTRLTVL.

The J gene is TRBJ1-2, the V gene TRBV20-1; 7 bases line up with TRBD1. The CDR3 is 14 amino acids. The ends lost 3 bases at V and 4 bases at J; junction bases unmatched: 8. Looked up from germline, CDR1 is DFQATT and CDR2 is SNEGSKA (reference sequence). The CDR3, as DNA: TGCAGTGCTAGTCTAGGGGGCGTTGGCTATGGCTACACCTTC. This sequence encodes CSASLGGVGYGYTF.

The CDR3 here is CASSPRQGGSEAFF. The CDR3 DNA reads as TGTGCCAGCTCACCGCGACAGGGGGGTTCCGAAGCTTTCTTT. This chain joins TRBV18 and TRBJ1-1, with TRBD1 matching over 9 bases. V shed 3 bases and J 8 bases; nucleotides not matched to a gene: 7. The germline V gene encodes CDR1 KGHSH and CDR2 LQKENI. The length of the CDR3 is 14 residues.

This chain connects TRBV30 to TRBJ2-3; a possible D gene is TRBD2 (5 bases). Germline V gene lookup returns CDR1 GTSNPN and CDR2 SVGIG (reference sequence). This CDR3 is 13 amino acids long. Trimming left V 0 bases short and J 5 bases short, with 9 bases between. The CDR3 sequence is CAWSVRAKDTQYF. For the CDR3, the DNA is TGTGCCTGGAGTGTGAGGGCCAAAGATACGCAGTATTTT. Complete variable domain (other parts from reference TRBV30 and TRBJ2-3): SQTIHQWPATLVQPVGSPLSLECTVEGTSNPNLYWYRQAAGRGLQLLFYSVGIGQISSEVPQNLSASRPQDRQFILSSKKLLLSDSGFYLCAWSVRAKDTQYFGPGTRLTVL.

This chain connects TRBV27 to TRBJ1-6, with D perhaps TRBD1 (5 bases). This CDR3 region has 14 residues. The V gene lost 2 bases and the J gene lost 6 bases, with 8 bases spanning the gap. CDR1 is MNHEY, CDR2 SMNVEV, per germline (reference sequence). The CDR3 loop reads CASSLRGLNSPLHF. The CDR3 DNA is TGTGCCAGCAGTTTAAGGGGCCTTAATTCACCCCTCCACTTT.

This chain connects TRBV29-1 to TRBJ2-3; 8 nucleotides align to TRBD1. The CDR3 runs to 12 residues. The germline gives CDR1 SQVTM, CDR2 ANQGSEA. Losses at the gene ends were 7 bases for V and 4 bases for J; bases not matched to a gene: 4. The CDR3 loop reads CSAQGAADTQYF. The DNA for the CDR3 is TGCAGCGCCCAGGGGGCGGCAGATACGCAGTATTTT.

The gene calls are TRBV7-2 and TRBJ2-7; 8 nucleotides line up with TRBD1. There are 14 residues in the CDR3. The V gene end was trimmed by 0 bases and the J gene end by 4 bases; junction bases not matched to a gene: 2. CDR1 SGHTA and CDR2 FQGNSA come from the germline V gene. This chain's CDR3 is CASSLAWTGYEQYF. CDR3 nucleotides: TGTGCCAGCAGCTTAGCTTGGACAGGGTACGAGCAGTACTTC.

The chain links TRBV27 to TRBJ1-6; D call uncertain. This CDR3 is built from 17 residues. The V end was cut by 1 base, the J end by 7 bases, with 17 bases between. The germline CDR1 and CDR2 sequences are MNHEY and SMNVEV (reference sequence). In DNA form, the CDR3 reads TGTGCCAGCAGTTTATTCCGGTCGGGGTTCCGAAATTCACCCCTCCACTTT. It translates to CASSLFRSGFRNSPLHF.

The chain links TRBV20-1 to TRBJ2-7, with D perhaps matching TRBD2 (8 bases). CDR3 size: 22 residues. V dropped 3 bases and J dropped 3 bases, with 39 bases sitting between them. The germline V gene has CDR1 DFQATT and CDR2 SNEGSKA (reference sequence). The CDR3: CSASRTRPGTEYSGTRFYEQYF. The DNA of the CDR3 is TGCAGTGCTAGTCGAACCAGACCCGGGACAGAATATTCCGGGACTAGGTTCTACGAGCAGTACTTC.

This clone was observed a handful of times. The chain's CDR3 is CASRGSHSNQPQHF. Written as DNA, the CDR3 is TGTGCCAGCAGGGGGAGTCATAGCAATCAGCCCCAGCATTTT. The chain joins TRBV6-5 to TRBJ1-5, with D hard to call. The CDR3 runs to 14 residues. Trimming left V 6 bases short and J 0 bases short, with 9 bases between. Germline V gene lookup returns CDR1 MNHEY and CDR2 SVGAGI.

The chain employs TRBV30 and TRBJ2-2; D is unclear. Germline CDR1 GTSNPN, CDR2 SVGIG (reference sequence). This CDR3 spans 16 amino acids. V lost 0 bases, J lost 5 bases, and 16 bases lay in between. The CDR3 loop reads CAWSVYSTTRTGELFF. CDR3 DNA: TGTGCCTGGAGTGTTTACTCAACCACGAGGACCGGGGAGCTGTTTTTT.

This chain connects TRBV5-1 to TRBJ2-4; D possibly corresponds to TRBD1 (6 bases). There are 15 residues in the CDR3. Germline assignment: CDR1 SGHRS and CDR2 YFSETQ. Trimming took 3 bases from V and 0 from J, leaving 10 bases between them. The CDR3 DNA reads as TGCGCCAGCAGCTCCGGACAGCTAGCCAAAAACATTCAGTACTTC. It codes for CASSSGQLAKNIQYF.

The chain employs TRBV5-1 and TRBJ2-1, with D tentatively TRBD2 (5 bases). The V and J ends lost 5 bases and 0 bases respectively, with 12 bases between them. The germline V gene encodes CDR1 SGHRS and CDR2 YFSETQ. This CDR3 is built from 15 residues. CDR3 coding DNA: TGCGCCAGCAGGTCAGCGGTCTCCTCCTACAATGAGCAGTTCTTC. This gives the protein CASRSAVSSYNEQFF.

The chain combines TRBV14 with TRBJ2-1; TRBD2 matches 11 bases. V was clipped by 4 bases and J by 2 bases; unmatched bases: 1. From germline, CDR1 is SGHDN and CDR2 FVKESK. The CDR3 extends over 15 amino acids. CDR3 bases: TGTGCCAGCAGCCCGGGACTAGCGGCCTACAATGAGCAGTTCTTC. Translating gives CASSPGLAAYNEQFF. Complete variable domain (other parts from reference TRBV14 and TRBJ2-1): EAGVTQFPSHSVIEKGQTVTLRCDPISGHDNLYWYRRVMGKEIKFLLHFVKESKQDESGMPNNRFLAERTGGTYSTLKVQPAELEDSGVYFCASSPGLAAYNEQFFGPGTRLTVL.

V is TRBV28 and J is TRBJ2-2; no firm D call. Germline-derived CDR1 and CDR2 are MDHEN and SYDVKM. V was pared by 1 base and J by 4 bases, with 7 bases between. This CDR3 is built from 14 residues. The CDR3 DNA reads TGTGCCAGCAGTTTATTCGACTTCACCGGGGAGCTGTTTTTT. Amino acids: CASSLFDFTGELFF.